The clone carrying this TCR beta chain was observed many times. Both TCRalpha and TCRbeta chains were reverse transcribed with V-gene-specific primers. The authors amplified TCRs for approximately 18 PCR cycles with a constant-region primer and a V-primer adapter. After the mRNA was isolated, it was amplified using in vitro transcription. TCRdb re-analysed the reads in MiXCR, keeping a single row per CDR3 protein. The sample includes some 88,000 distinct CDR3 sequences, 9.4% of them seen just once. Germline V gives CDR1 MDHEN, CDR2 SYDVKM. The CDR3 runs to 14 residues. V shed 6 bases and J 8 bases; nucleotides not matched to a gene: 7. Time point described: before trial treatment. The sample comes from a study of low-dose radiotherapy and immunotherapy resistance in tumors. At the level of the study: Treatment of Cohort 1 consisted of 0.5 Gy per fraction every 2 weeks, adding up to 6.5 Gy. While receiving nivolumab 240 mg every two weeks, patients also received ipilimumab 1 mg/kg every six weeks, both intravenously.

The sequence came from a male donor with prostate cancer. The sample consisted of PBMCs, taken before treatment. The chain employs TRBV28 and TRBJ1-6; TRBD1 aligns across 7 bases. CDR3 coding DNA: TGTGCCAGCAGATCCGGACAGGTCCATTCACCCCTCCACTTT. It translates to CASRSGQVHSPLHF.